The T cell receptor (beta chain) described here comes from a study of OX40 agonist ivuxolimab in advanced cancers. General study results and limits: CD8+ T cells were the subset that, on average, had more expanded clones than CD4+.

This CDR3 contains 13 residues. CDR1 is SGHTA, CDR2 FQGNSA, per germline. Trimming stripped 5 bases from V and 1 base from J, with 8 bases between. On this clone itself: Its antigen is as yet unknown.

Libraries were prepared by immunoSEQ multiplex PCR; TCRdb keeps only in-frame clonotypes and omits some of them. The data hold more than 75,000 clones, with approximately 90% observed a single time. V usage is TRBV7-2 and J usage is TRBJ1-2; unclear D gene. The material sequenced was CD4+ or CD8+ T cells sorted from blood, taken in a trial of the OX40 agonist ivuxolimab. This receptor was obtained from an adult with an advanced solid tumor such as melanoma, head and neck, liver or kidney cancer. DNA for the CDR3: TGTGCCAGCAGCGTTGGTTTTAACTATGGCTACACCTTC. Encoded protein: CASSVGFNYGYTF.